These 5 T cell receptor beta chains came from one sample sequenced in a study of Ad26.COV2.S vaccination and SARS-CoV-2 variants. The assay was immunoSEQ multiplex PCR, and TCRdb's table has in-frame clones only and misses some. The data hold about 440,000 clones, with less than 95% observed a single time. Treatment indicated: some 20 received Ad26.COV2.S at low or high dose, single or two shots; about 5 received placebo; per-sample allocation not given. Day 63 following the first vaccine or placebo injection was when the samples were taken. This material consisted of peripheral blood, taken in a trial of Ad26.COV2.S vaccine versus placebo. Receptors were obtained from a person between 18 and 65 years old who received the Ad26.COV2.S COVID-19 vaccine or a placebo.

The chain combines TRBV7-9 with TRBJ2-7; D remains ambiguous. Germline CDR1 reads SEHNR; CDR2 reads FQNEAQ (reference sequence). The CDR3 is 13 amino acids. Deletions cut 7 bases from V and 7 bases from J, with 17 bases between. CDR3 loop: CASTGTDGGEQYF. The CDR3 DNA sequence: TGTGCCAGCACCGGTACGGACGGTGGGGAGCAGTACTTC.

This sequence joins TRBV3-1 (or the pseudogene TRBV3-2) and TRBJ1-1, with D perhaps TRBD1 (5 bases). Germline V gene data show CDR1 as LGHDT and CDR2 as YNNKEL (reference sequence). This CDR3 contains 14 residues. Trimming removed 3 bases at V and 1 base at J, with 9 bases between. The CDR3 here is CASSQGVANTEAFF. CDR3 in DNA: TGTGCCAGCAGCCAGGGGGTTGCGAACACTGAAGCTTTCTTT.

The genes are TRBV6-2 or TRBV6-3 and TRBJ1-4, with 7 bases aligning to TRBD1. Germline trimming cut 6 bases from V and 0 bases from J; bases unmatched to any gene: 13. The CDR3 runs to 18 residues. The germline CDR1 and CDR2 sequences are MNHEY and SVGEGT. This chain's CDR3 is CASSLSFSDRATNEKLFF. In DNA, the CDR3 is TGTGCCAGCAGCCTAAGTTTCTCCGACAGGGCAACTAATGAAAAACTGTTTTTT.

The chain recombines TRBV12-3 or TRBV12-4 with TRBJ1-1; TRBD1 is a possible D gene (6 bases). Trimming took off 7 bases at V and 0 bases at J, with 9 bases between the two ends. This CDR3 is built from 13 residues. The CDR3 DNA reads as TGTGCCAGCAAAGACAGGATGAACACTGAAGCTTTCTTT. Its protein product is CASKDRMNTEAFF.

The genes are TRBV9 and TRBJ2-3; possible D gene TRBD2, 6 bases. Between the trimmed V and J ends, which lost 0 bases and 6 bases, there was a span of 14 bases. The CDR3 is 15 amino acids. The V gene's germline CDR1 is SGDLS and CDR2 YYNGEE. CDR3 amino acids: CASSVELASLDTQYF. Written as DNA, the CDR3 is TGTGCCAGCAGCGTAGAACTAGCCTCTCTGGATACGCAGTATTTT.